These 27 T cell receptor beta chains originate from one sample sequenced in a study of shared clonotypes between healthy human individuals. Here immunoSEQ multiplex PCR was the method, and the copy in TCRdb shows in-frame clones only, minus some. The profile shows approximately 2.5 million clones, 93% of them singletons. Specimen: naive CD4+ T cells from PBMCs. Stated subset: CD45RA+ positively selected. Receptors originate from a man aged 18 to 29 in good health. Some clones in this sample may be carry-over from other donors' samples.

The chain is built from TRBV14 and TRBJ2-7; D is possibly TRBD1 (8 bases). Germline V CDR1 and CDR2: SGHDN, FVKESK. Trimming shortened V by 2 bases and J by 6 bases, and 14 bases separated the two germline ends. This CDR3 is built from 14 residues. CDR3 sequence: CASSQSYRGGEQYF. The CDR3 bases are TGTGCCAGCAGCCAATCCTACAGGGGGGGCGAGCAGTACTTC.

Notes on this clone: In the same sample, other DNA sequences code for this CDR3. The chain employs TRBV2 and TRBJ2-7; D is uncertain. Germline CDR1 reads SNHLY; CDR2 reads FYNNEI. V was cut by 5 bases and J by 2 bases, with 4 bases left in between. The CDR3 spans 11 residues. CDR3 loop: CASSRTYEQYF. In DNA form, the CDR3 reads TGTGCCAGCAGTCGGACCTACGAGCAGTACTTC.

The rearrangement links TRBV7-9 to TRBJ2-7, with TRBD1 identical over 9 bases. From germline, CDR1 is SEHNR and CDR2 FQNEAQ (reference sequence). The trim removed 4 bases at V and 1 base at J, leaving 5 bases unmatched. The CDR3 sequence is 15 residues long. In nucleotides, the CDR3 is TGTGCCAGCAGCTCCTTAGGGACAGGGTCCTACGAGCAGTACTTC. Protein product: CASSSLGTGSYEQYF.

The chain recombines TRBV7-2 with TRBJ2-2, with a possible D match to TRBD1 (9 bases). The CDR3 has 16 residues. Germline CDR1 is SGHTA and CDR2 is FQGNSA. Deletions cut 5 bases from V and 7 bases from J, with 20 bases between. Here the CDR3 DNA reads TGTGCCAGCAGCCAGCGGGGGACAGGGTTCGTCGGGGAGCTGTTTTTT. Translated, it gives CASSQRGTGFVGELFF.

This clone was detected only once. The chain combines TRBV18 with TRBJ1-6, with D perhaps matching TRBD1 (6 bases). Per the germline V gene, CDR1 is KGHSH and CDR2 is LQKENI. This CDR3 region has 14 residues. The V end was cut by 4 bases, the J end by 5 bases, with 9 bases between. The CDR3 nucleotides read TGTGCCAGCTCACTCCGACAGGATAATTCACCCCTCCACTTT. Its protein is CASSLRQDNSPLHF. Full variable domain (outside the CDR3, taken from reference TRBV18 and TRBJ1-6): NAGVMQNPRHLVRRRGQEARLRCSPMKGHSHVYWYRQLPEEGLKFMVYLQKENIIDESGMPKERFSAEFPKEGPSILRIQQVVRGDSAAYFCASSLRQDNSPLHFGNGTRLTVT.

This chain links TRBV9 with TRBJ1-3; D unclear. Germline values: CDR1 SGDLS, CDR2 YYNGEE. The ends were cut back, 0 bases at V and 4 bases at J, with 5 bases in the middle. The CDR3 sequence is 13 residues long. The CDR3, as DNA: TGTGCCAGCAGCGTAGAGGTCGGAAACACCATATATTTT. Its translation is CASSVEVGNTIYF.

This rearrangement joins TRBV10-3 to TRBJ1-1; 11 nucleotides line up with TRBD1. V gave up 6 bases and J gave up 6 bases; unmatched junction bases: 12. The CDR3 length is 16 residues. The V gene's germline CDR1 is ENHRY and CDR2 SYGVKD. The CDR3 sequence: CAISRYEGQGAAEAFF. As DNA, the CDR3 is TGTGCCATCAGCCGATACGAAGGACAGGGGGCGGCTGAAGCTTTCTTT.

This rearrangement joins TRBV23-1 to TRBJ2-5, with TRBD1 as a possible D gene (6 bases). TRBV23-1 is an ORF, and what it does is uncertain. The V end was cut by 8 bases, the J end by 4 bases, with 20 bases between. This CDR3 comprises 15 residues. The CDR3 bases are TGCGCCAGCTTCGGAAAACAGGGCTCGCCAGAGACCCAGTACTTC. Its protein is CASFGKQGSPETQYF.

The chain recombines TRBV28 with TRBJ2-2; TRBD2 matches 8 bases. The trim removed 5 bases at V and 1 base at J, leaving 3 bases unmatched. This CDR3 has 15 amino acids. CDR1 is MDHEN, CDR2 SYDVKM, per germline. The CDR3: CASSPLAGNTGELFF. CDR3 DNA sequence: TGTGCCAGCAGTCCCCTAGCGGGGAACACCGGGGAGCTGTTTTTT.

V gene TRBV30 combines with J gene TRBJ1-6, with D unclear. V lost 2 bases and J lost 8, with 13 bases in between. This CDR3 region has 14 residues. CDR1 and CDR2 (germline): GTSNPN, SVGIG (reference sequence). CDR3 amino acids: CAWSQNLGHSPLHF. The CDR3 DNA follows: TGTGCCTGGAGTCAGAACCTAGGGCATTCACCCCTCCACTTT.

This rearrangement joins TRBV6-1 to TRBJ2-4, with D possibly matching TRBD1 (5 bases). CDR1 and CDR2 (germline): MNHNS, SASEGT. CDR3 size: 19 residues. V was shortened by 2 bases and J by 1 base, with 21 bases between the two germline ends. The CDR3 loop reads CASSESNYGQGMAKNIQYF. CDR3 bases: TGTGCCAGCAGTGAATCGAATTATGGGCAGGGTATGGCCAAAAACATTCAGTACTTC.

The rearrangement joins TRBV4-1 to TRBJ2-7; D gene ambiguous. Germline V lookup: CDR1 MGHRA, CDR2 YSYEKL. V lost 1 base to trimming and J lost 5 bases, with 15 bases between them. The CDR3 covers 15 residues. The CDR3 loop reads CASSQVGQKVHEQYF. CDR3 coding DNA: TGCGCCAGCAGCCAAGTAGGCCAGAAGGTCCACGAGCAGTACTTC.

The chain recombines TRBV19 with TRBJ1-2, with D uncertain. This CDR3 is 13 amino acids long. Trimming took 0 bases from V and 8 from J, leaving 10 bases between them. CDR1 is LNHDA and CDR2 is SQIVND in the germline V gene (reference sequence). The CDR3 sequence: CASSIDVRTGYTF. CDR3 nucleotides: TGTGCCAGTAGTATAGATGTCAGGACCGGCTACACCTTC.

Here the CDR3 DNA reads TGTGCCAGCAGCTCCCCGCCAGGGGGCGGGGGGAACACTGAAGCTTTCTTT. Encoded protein: CASSSPPGGGGNTEAFF. The chain combines TRBV28 with TRBJ1-1, with 8 nucleotides matching TRBD1. Per the germline V gene, CDR1 is MDHEN and CDR2 is SYDVKM. Trimming took 6 bases from V and 1 from J; bases not matched to a gene: 13. The CDR3 runs 17 residues.

The rearrangement joins TRBV10-2 to TRBJ2-3, with 10 nucleotides matching TRBD2. Germline CDR1 WSHSY, CDR2 SAAADI. The J segment lost 1 base and the V segment lost 7 bases, leaving 2 bases of the junction unmatched. The CDR3 extends over 14 amino acids. CDR3 sequence: CASTSGGGTDTQYF. The CDR3 region has the DNA TGCGCCAGCACCAGCGGGGGGGGCACAGATACGCAGTATTTT.

This chain connects TRBV2 to TRBJ2-2; 12 bases line up with TRBD2. Germline CDR1 and CDR2: SNHLY and FYNNEI. The CDR3 contains 15 residues. V was pared by 4 bases and J by 8 bases, with 5 bases of the junction left unmatched. CDR3 coding DNA: TGTGCCAGCAGTGTGCTAGCGGGAGGGTTGGGGGAGCTGTTTTTT. Translated: CASSVLAGGLGELFF.

About this clone itself: The same CDR3 arises from other DNA sequences in this sample as well. This chain connects TRBV5-1 to TRBJ1-5; no clear D. Trimming took 2 bases from V and 0 from J, leaving 3 bases between them. This CDR3 region has 13 residues. Germline V gene data show CDR1 as SGHRS and CDR2 as YFSETQ. CDR3 region: CASSLNSNQPQHF. CDR3 DNA sequence: TGCGCCAGCAGCTTAAATAGCAATCAGCCCCAGCATTTT.

Of note for this clone: Other DNA sequences in the same sample also yield this CDR3. The chain is built from TRBV7-9 and TRBJ1-1, with D perhaps TRBD1 (6 bases). The CDR3 is 13 amino acids. The V end lost 3 bases, the J end lost 4 bases, and 9 bases lay between the germline ends. In germline, CDR1 is SEHNR, CDR2 FQNEAQ (reference sequence). CDR3 nucleotide sequence: TGTGCCAGCAGCTTTGAGGGGGGCACTGAAGCTTTCTTT. It codes for CASSFEGGTEAFF.

This clone occurred once. The rearrangement joins TRBV2 to TRBJ1-3; D is uncertain. The CDR3 sequence is 16 residues long. The ends were cut back, 3 bases at V and 2 bases at J, with 14 bases in the middle. CDR1 is SNHLY, CDR2 FYNNEI, per germline. The CDR3 nucleotides are TGTGCCAGCAGTGAGCGCCGGACCCCGACTGGAAACACCATATATTTT. It codes for CASSERRTPTGNTIYF.

On this clone: Other DNA sequences of this sample code for an identical CDR3. The chain couples TRBV7-2 to TRBJ1-1, with a weak D call TRBD1 (5 bases). CDR1 SGHTA and CDR2 FQGNSA come from the germline V gene. V lost 3 bases, J lost 1 base, and 9 bases lay in between. This CDR3 contains 14 residues. This CDR3 is CASSLSGANTEAFF. CDR3 DNA: TGTGCCAGCAGCTTGTCCGGGGCGAACACTGAAGCTTTCTTT.

The chain uses TRBV11-1 and TRBJ2-5; D remains ambiguous. The germline CDR1 and CDR2 sequences are SGHAT and FQDESV (reference sequence). Trimming left V 5 bases short and J 5 bases short, with 9 bases between. The CDR3 has 12 amino acids. CDR3 amino acids: CASSPVRETQYF. The DNA of the CDR3 is TGTGCCAGCAGCCCAGTAAGGGAGACCCAGTACTTC.

This chain connects TRBV28 to TRBJ1-6; no definite D call. The CDR3 has 12 amino acids. The germline CDR1 and CDR2 sequences are MDHEN and SYDVKM. Trimming took 5 bases from V and 14 from J, leaving 13 bases between them. The CDR3 is CASSPLPLSLHF. The DNA for the CDR3 is TGTGCCAGCAGTCCACTCCCGTTGTCCCTCCACTTT.

The sample holds one count of this clone. The genes are TRBV5-6 and TRBJ2-7; 10 bases agree with TRBD1. The CDR3 sequence is 14 residues long. Per the germline V gene, CDR1 is SGHDT and CDR2 is YYEEEE. J gave up 3 bases and V 3 bases, and 3 bases lay outside the gene matches. CDR3 sequence (DNA): TGTGCCAGCAGCTGGGGACAGGGGCACTACGAGCAGTACTTC. It specifies CASSWGQGHYEQYF.

The J gene is TRBJ1-1, the V gene TRBV7-3; a weak D match, TRBD1 (6 bases). The CDR3 has 14 amino acids. Germline V gives CDR1 SGHTA, CDR2 FQGTGA. Between the trimmed V and J ends, which lost 5 bases and 1 base, there was a span of 11 bases. The CDR3 DNA follows: TGTGCCAGCAGCCCATCACAGGGGAACACTGAAGCTTTCTTT. Protein: CASSPSQGNTEAFF.

The sample holds one count of this clone. The chain carries TRBV9 and TRBJ2-2, with D unresolved. Germline CDR1 and CDR2: SGDLS and YYNGEE. CDR3 length equals 16 residues. The V gene lost 1 base and the J gene lost 0 bases, with 10 bases spanning the gap. This CDR3 is CASSVTPYSNTGELFF. The CDR3 DNA sequence: TGTGCCAGCAGCGTAACTCCCTATTCGAACACCGGGGAGCTGTTTTTT.

CDR3 residues: CASSQVSGLPNTIYF. The CDR3 DNA follows: TGTGCCAGCAGCCAAGTGTCGGGGCTCCCCAACACCATATATTTT. The chain joins TRBV4-2 to TRBJ1-3, with D possibly TRBD1 on 5 matching bases. The germline CDR1 and CDR2 sequences are LGHNA and YNFKEQ. The V and J ends lost 1 base and 7 bases respectively, with 14 bases between them. The CDR3 is made up of 15 amino acids.

The chain links TRBV27 to TRBJ1-1; D is unresolved. Between the trimmed V and J ends, which lost 4 bases and 0 bases, there was a span of 9 bases. The CDR3 contains 14 residues. Germline CDR1 and CDR2: MNHEY and SMNVEV (reference sequence). Written as DNA, the CDR3 is TGTGCCAGCAGTTCCATTAGGATGAACACTGAAGCTTTCTTT. Protein: CASSSIRMNTEAFF.